The 17 T cell receptor beta chains given below trace back to one sample, sequenced in a study of OX40 agonist ivuxolimab in advanced cancers. The data were produced by immunoSEQ multiplex PCR, yet TCRdb's version contains in-frame clones alone and is incomplete. The top ten hold around 15% of the sample, which has some 46,000 clones, around 88% seen once. The sequenced sample was CD4+ or CD8+ T cells sorted from blood, obtained in a trial of the OX40 agonist ivuxolimab. These receptor sequences come from an adult with an advanced solid tumor such as melanoma, head and neck, liver or kidney cancer.

The gene calls are TRBV18 and TRBJ2-1; D call uncertain. V shed 1 base and J shed 5 bases, with 9 bases lying between them. CDR1 and CDR2 (germline): KGHSH, LQKENI. This CDR3 has 14 residues. This CDR3 is CASSPRNLNNEQFF. The DNA for the CDR3 is TGTGCCAGCTCACCACGGAACTTGAACAATGAGCAGTTCTTC.

Details on this clone: One junction end does not reproduce the germline sequence, and a read error may be involved. The chain employs TRBV6-5 and TRBJ1-3; D not resolved. CDR3 size: 11 residues. The V gene's germline CDR1 is MNHEY and CDR2 SVGAGI. The CDR3 DNA reads as TGTGCCCCCTTGGTCCGGGTGTGTGGTTTCTTT. It translates to CAPLVRVCGFF.

The chain employs TRBV29-1 and TRBJ1-2; no firm D call. The CDR3 is made up of 12 amino acids. CDR1 is SQVTM and CDR2 is ANQGSEA in the germline V gene. Trimming cost V 5 bases and J 1 base, with 8 bases left between them. The CDR3 DNA sequence: TGCAGCGTTAATGGGAATAACTATGGCTACACCTTC. Its translation is CSVNGNNYGYTF.

This rearrangement joins TRBV5-1 to TRBJ2-7, with TRBD2 identical over 9 bases. J lost 3 bases, V lost 5 bases, and 3 bases had no gene match. The length of the CDR3 is 13 residues. Germline V gene sequence: CDR1 SGHRS, CDR2 YFSETQ. CDR3 sequence reads: CASRTSGYYEQYF. The CDR3 nucleotides read TGCGCCAGCAGGACTAGCGGATACTACGAGCAGTACTTC.

The gene calls are TRBV6-5 and TRBJ2-3, with D possibly being TRBD2 (6 bases). The germline V gene encodes CDR1 MNHEY and CDR2 SVGAGI. The CDR3 is made up of 15 amino acids. V was trimmed by 5 bases and J by 3 bases, leaving 15 bases between them. The CDR3 reads CASSSKRDSTDTQYF. The CDR3 DNA reads TGTGCCAGCAGTAGCAAAAGGGACTCAACAGATACGCAGTATTTT.

This clone was counted only a few times. The chain joins TRBV30 to TRBJ1-2; D might be TRBD1 (6 bases). The CDR3 consists of 17 residues. The germline V gene encodes CDR1 GTSNPN and CDR2 SVGIG (reference sequence). With 7 bases removed from V and 0 bases from J, the gap between germline ends came to 24 bases. CDR3 DNA sequence: TGTGCCTCCCCTCGCCTCGGGGCCAGGGGCGCTAACTATGGCTACACCTTC. This sequence encodes CASPRLGARGANYGYTF.

The rearrangement uses TRBV28 and TRBJ2-5; maybe TRBD1 (6 bases). From germline, CDR1 is MDHEN and CDR2 SYDVKM. Trimming removed 6 bases at V and 1 base at J, with 12 bases between. CDR3 size: 14 residues. DNA for the CDR3: TGTGCCAGCAGCTCGGACAGAGTCCAAGAGACCCAGTACTTC. It yields the protein CASSSDRVQETQYF. The full variable domain, its missing parts supplied by reference TRBV28 and TRBJ2-5, is DVKVTQSSRYLVKRTGEKVFLECVQDMDHENMFWYRQDPGLGLRLIYFSYDVKMKEKGDIPEGYSVSREKKERFSLILESASTNQTSMYLCASSSDRVQETQYFGPGTRLLVL.

The rearrangement uses TRBV6-5 and TRBJ2-1; a possible D gene is TRBD1 (5 bases). V was cut by 2 bases and J by 5 bases, with 13 bases left in between. The CDR3 sequence is 15 residues long. Germline-derived CDR1 and CDR2 are MNHEY and SVGAGI. CDR3 residues: CASSYIGATNNEQFF. The CDR3 region has the DNA TGTGCCAGCAGTTACATAGGGGCAACCAACAATGAGCAGTTCTTC.

The chain employs TRBV6-1 and TRBJ1-5; 7 bases align to TRBD1. CDR1 is MNHNS, CDR2 SASEGT, per germline. Trimming removed 4 bases from V and 5 bases from J; junction bases left unmatched: 2. The CDR3 extends over 13 amino acids. CDR3 DNA sequence: TGTGCCAGCAGTGGTACAGGGGATCAGCCCCAGCATTTT. Protein sequence: CASSGTGDQPQHF.

The rearrangement links TRBV12-5 to TRBJ2-3; the D is unclear. The CDR3 contains 13 residues. Germline values: CDR1 LGHNT, CDR2 FRNRAP. V lost 4 bases to trimming and J lost 3 bases, with 8 bases between them. In DNA form, the CDR3 reads TGTGCTAGTGGTTCAACGAGGACAGATACGCAGTATTTT. Translating it yields CASGSTRTDTQYF. Full variable domain (outside the CDR3, taken from reference TRBV12-5 and TRBJ2-3): DARVTQTPRHKVTEMGQEVTMRCQPILGHNTVFWYRQTMMQGLELLAYFRNRAPLDDSGMPKDRFSAEMPDATLATLKIQPSEPRDSAVYFCASGSTRTDTQYFGPGTRLTVL.

This sequence joins TRBV25-1 and TRBJ1-4, with 7 nucleotides matching TRBD1. CDR1 and CDR2 (germline): MGHDK, SYGVNS. CDR3 length: 16 amino acids. The J segment lost 5 bases and the V segment lost 1 base, leaving 7 bases of the junction unmatched. This CDR3 reads CASSELEDRLNEKLFF. Here the CDR3 DNA reads TGTGCCAGCAGTGAATTGGAGGACAGGCTAAATGAAAAACTGTTTTTT.

The chain links TRBV7-9 to TRBJ1-1; D gene unclear. With 5 bases removed from V and 3 bases from J, the gap between germline ends came to 4 bases. CDR1 and CDR2 (germline): SEHNR, FQNEAQ (reference sequence). This CDR3 has 11 amino acids. As DNA, the CDR3 is TGTGCCAGCAGCCTCGACACTGAAGCTTTCTTT. Translating it yields CASSLDTEAFF.

This clone was counted once. The chain has TRBV5-4 and TRBJ2-6; 8 bases fit TRBD1. Per germline, CDR1 SGHNT and CDR2 YYREEE (reference sequence). Unmatched junction bases numbered 13, after V lost 4 bases and J lost 1 base. This CDR3 is 19 amino acids long. The chain's CDR3 is CASSKIVRNRGSGANVLTF. The CDR3 bases are TGTGCCAGCAGCAAGATAGTCCGAAACAGGGGGTCTGGGGCCAACGTCCTGACTTTC.

The gene calls are TRBV28 and TRBJ2-7; D unclear. The V gene lost 8 bases and the J gene lost 2 bases, with 16 bases spanning the gap. CDR1 and CDR2 (germline): MDHEN, SYDVKM. The CDR3 length is 14 residues. The CDR3 DNA reads TGTGCCAGCGTTAAAGGGCGAAGAGCCTACGAGCAGTACTTC. Its translation: CASVKGRRAYEQYF. The variable domain in full, completed from reference TRBV28 and TRBJ2-7, reads DVKVTQSSRYLVKRTGEKVFLECVQDMDHENMFWYRQDPGLGLRLIYFSYDVKMKEKGDIPEGYSVSREKKERFSLILESASTNQTSMYLCASVKGRRAYEQYFGPGTRLTVT.

The gene calls are TRBV6-5 and TRBJ1-2, with TRBD1 identical over 10 bases. This CDR3 is 14 amino acids long. V lost 5 bases to trimming and J lost 8 bases; unmatched junction nucleotides: 8. The germline CDR1 and CDR2 sequences are MNHEY and SVGAGI. CDR3 bases: TGTGCCAGCAGTAGGACAGGGGGATTAGGGGGCTACACCTTC. Its translation: CASSRTGGLGGYTF.

The V call is TRBV6-5, the J call TRBJ2-5; tentative D call: TRBD1 (6 bases). The CDR3 loop spans 13 amino acids. Trimming left V 7 bases short and J 4 bases short, with 13 bases between. From germline, CDR1 is MNHEY and CDR2 SVGAGI. CDR3 DNA sequence: TGTGCCAGCACCTCAGGGGTGGGAGAGACCCAGTACTTC. Its translation: CASTSGVGETQYF.

The chain carries TRBV19 and TRBJ2-7; D is tentatively TRBD1 or TRBD2 (5 bases each). Germline CDR1 LNHDA, CDR2 SQIVND (reference sequence). This CDR3 is 14 amino acids long. The ends were cut back, 10 bases at V and 2 bases at J, with 18 bases in the middle. CDR3 DNA: TGTGCCACCGGAGATTCCGGGGCTACCTACGAGCAGTACTTC. It specifies CATGDSGATYEQYF.